This T cell receptor (beta chain) comes out of a study of T cell responses to AZD1222 COVID-19 vaccine. Overall study results and limits: Spike-specific TCR breadth and depth rose after two AZD1222 doses. Females made up more of the donors, who were largely white British, and clonal diversity may have come out too low.

As regards this clone: What it binds is unknown.

TCRdb keeps only in-frame clones here, not all; method: immunoSEQ multiplex PCR. This sample has tens of thousands of clones; about 93% occur once, and the top ten carry less than 5.5%. Trimming took 3 bases from V and 6 from J, leaving 14 bases between them. Germline V CDR1 and CDR2: SNHLY, FYNNEI. The CDR3 covers 15 residues. Here the sequenced sample was peripheral blood, taken on day 0 of MenACWY control vaccination. The chain employs TRBV2 and TRBJ1-4; perhaps TRBD1 as D (5 bases). The clonotype originates from an adult in good health. This chain's CDR3 is CASSETSIRDEKLFF. CDR3 DNA sequence: TGTGCCAGCAGTGAGACGTCGATCAGGGATGAAAAACTGTTTTTT.